The next 14 T cell receptor beta chains were all read from a single sample in a study of technical replicates of blood from several donors (dated by TCRdb to about 2017). Library method: the immunoSEQ multiplex PCR assay. Entries here come from immuneACCESS through TCRdb and include only in-frame sequences with V and J called. Some clones fail to appear in such tables; in the studies checked, an unresolved V gene covers under half of the shortfall, and the cause of the remainder is unknown. Here the sample has roughly 72,000 clones; 95% to 98% occur a single time. Clones ranked in the top ten supply about 0.3% of the sample. Sequencing was performed on T cells isolated from PBMCs. The receptors come from a human donor in good health.

The chain uses TRBV7-9 and TRBJ1-2; TRBD1 is a possible D gene (5 bases). CDR1 and CDR2 from the germline V gene are SEHNR and FQNEAQ (reference sequence). The ends were cut back, 1 base at V and 6 bases at J, with 9 bases in the middle. The CDR3 runs 13 residues. The CDR3: CASSLVGVDGYTF. The CDR3, as DNA: TGTGCCAGCAGCTTAGTAGGGGTCGATGGCTACACCTTC.

The rearrangement links TRBV9 to TRBJ2-3; the D is unclear. Trimming left V 4 bases short and J 2 bases short, with 8 bases between. The CDR3 sequence is 13 residues long. Germline V gene lookup returns CDR1 SGDLS and CDR2 YYNGEE. The CDR3 sequence: CASSTDHTDTQYF. CDR3 bases: TGTGCCAGCAGCACAGACCACACAGATACGCAGTATTTT.

The rearrangement uses TRBV5-4 and TRBJ1-1; unclear D gene. The germline gives CDR1 SGHNT, CDR2 YYREEE (reference sequence). CDR3 length: 13 residues. V lost 2 bases to trimming and J lost 1 base, with 6 bases between them. CDR3 residues: CASSLLENTEAFF. CDR3 nucleotide sequence: TGTGCCAGCAGCTTACTAGAGAACACTGAAGCTTTCTTT.

This chain uses TRBV28 with TRBJ2-7; 8 bases map to TRBD1. The CDR3 has 15 residues. Germline assignment: CDR1 MDHEN and CDR2 SYDVKM. Trimming took 3 bases from V and 3 from J; bases not matched to a gene: 7. The CDR3 protein is CASSLVGQAGYEQYF. The DNA for the CDR3 is TGTGCCAGCAGTTTGGTGGGACAGGCAGGCTACGAGCAGTACTTC.

This chain joins TRBV30 and TRBJ1-1; D is ambiguous. With 4 bases removed from V and 5 bases from J, the gap between germline ends came to 20 bases. Germline CDR1 GTSNPN, CDR2 SVGIG (reference sequence). The CDR3 runs 15 residues. The CDR3 sequence is CAWNWEGEGITEAFF. CDR3 in DNA: TGTGCCTGGAACTGGGAGGGTGAGGGTATAACTGAAGCTTTCTTT.

The V and J genes are TRBV19 and TRBJ1-5, with TRBD1 matching over 7 bases. Germline CDR1 and CDR2: LNHDA and SQIVND (reference sequence). V lost 8 bases, J lost 4 bases, and 8 bases stayed unmatched. The CDR3 extends over 14 amino acids. CDR3 DNA: TGTGCCAGTGCTACCCGGGACAGTAATCAGCCCCAGCATTTT. Translated, it gives CASATRDSNQPQHF.

J is TRBJ2-7 and V is TRBV12-5; possible D gene TRBD1, 8 bases. Germline values: CDR1 LGHNT, CDR2 FRNRAP. V lost 2 bases and J lost 3, with 17 bases in between. The CDR3 sequence is 16 residues long. The CDR3 loop is CASGLIGTGGGYEQYF. Written as DNA, the CDR3 is TGTGCTAGTGGTTTGATAGGAACAGGGGGGGGCTACGAGCAGTACTTC.

J is TRBJ2-7 and V is TRBV9; 14 bases are a match to TRBD2. With V trimmed by 7 bases and J by 6 bases, 0 bases remained unmatched. Germline V gene lookup returns CDR1 SGDLS and CDR2 YYNGEE. This CDR3 contains 12 residues. The CDR3 DNA follows: TGTGCCAGCGGGACTAGCGGGAGCGAGCAGTACTTC. Residues: CASGTSGSEQYF.

The chain is built from TRBV6-5 and TRBJ2-2, with D perhaps matching TRBD1 (5 bases). The CDR3 runs to 14 residues. Germline loops: CDR1 MNHEY, CDR2 SVGAGI. V was shortened by 7 bases and J by 3 bases, with 12 bases between the two germline ends. The CDR3 loop reads CASNGQGYTGELFF. The CDR3 bases are TGTGCCAGCAATGGGCAGGGCTACACCGGGGAGCTGTTTTTT.

The gene calls are TRBV27 and TRBJ2-1, with 12 bases aligning to TRBD2. CDR1 is MNHEY, CDR2 SMNVEV, per germline (reference sequence). This CDR3 is built from 15 residues. V gave up 5 bases and J gave up 8 bases; unmatched junction bases: 7. This chain's CDR3 is CASSRTSGTMDEQFF. The CDR3 DNA reads TGTGCCAGCAGTAGGACTAGCGGGACGATGGATGAGCAGTTCTTC.

CDR3 bases: TGCGCCAGCAGTCCCGGACAGACAATTGCAACTAATGAAAAACTGTTTTTT. Protein sequence: CASSPGQTIATNEKLFF. The genes are TRBV23-1 and TRBJ1-4; D possibly corresponds to TRBD1 (6 bases). TRBV23-1 is flagged as an ORF with uncertain function. The CDR3 is 17 amino acids. V lost 4 bases and J 0 bases, leaving 15 bases between the germline ends.

In its sample, this clone was seen once. The chain combines TRBV5-1 with TRBJ2-5, with D hard to call. Trimming took 0 bases from V and 5 from J, leaving 17 bases between them. The germline V gene encodes CDR1 SGHRS and CDR2 YFSETQ. The CDR3 has 16 amino acids. The CDR3 region has the DNA TGCGCCAGCAGCTTGGTTTCAGGATTTAAGACGGAGACCCAGTACTTC. This gives the protein CASSLVSGFKTETQYF.

This CDR3 reads CASLASQSSYNEQFF. CDR3 nucleotides: TGCGCCAGCTTAGCGAGCCAGAGCTCCTACAATGAGCAGTTCTTC. The chain has TRBV4-3 and TRBJ2-1, with D possibly matching TRBD2 (5 bases). Between the trimmed V and J ends, which lost 8 bases and 0 bases, there was a span of 14 bases. CDR3 length equals 15 residues. Germline-derived CDR1 and CDR2 are LGHNA and YSLEER.

This clone was seen just once. The V gene is TRBV6-7, the J gene TRBJ2-7; 14 bases are a match to TRBD2. TRBV6-7 is flagged as an ORF with uncertain function. This CDR3 has 16 amino acids. After removal of 11 bases from V and 4 bases from J, the junction contained 13 bases not matched to a gene. The CDR3 protein is CARGTSGSIGEYEQYF. DNA for the CDR3: TGTGCCCGGGGGACTAGCGGGAGTATTGGAGAGTACGAGCAGTACTTC.